This is a list of T cell receptor beta chains from one sample in a study of blood T cell repertoires in COVID-19. Using immunoSEQ multiplex PCR, the repertoire was profiled, and TCRdb retains in-frame clones only, with some absent. Here the sample spans approximately 160,000 clones, about 74% being singletons. The sample was peripheral blood. These receptors all come from a man aged 60 to 75 with acute or convalescent COVID-19. CDR3s leave out the opening cysteine and the closing phenylalanine or tryptophan.

v_call,j_call,cdr3_aa
TRBV5-4,TRBJ2-7,ASSLEDRVYEQY
TRBV6-2/TRBV6-3,TRBJ1-2,ASSYGTTYGYT
TRBV19,TRBJ2-5,ASSMVRGRETQY
TRBV11-3,TRBJ1-3,ASSLDQQDKEVFSGNTIY
TRBV2,TRBJ2-4,ASSEALQGARTKNIQY
TRBV5-6,TRBJ2-7,ASRSEGSAYEQY
TRBV6-5,TRBJ1-2,ASRSWDSVNYGYT
TRBV7-9,TRBJ2-1,ASSLDSVVDNEQF
TRBV6-5,TRBJ2-5,ASSLAGGPKGTQY
TRBV3-1/TRBV3-2,TRBJ1-1,ASSLLFTPLGQANTEAF
TRBV5-6,TRBJ2-7,ASSLVTEQY
TRBV3-1/TRBV3-2,TRBJ2-1,ASSQVPGLFNEQF
TRBV21-1,TRBJ1-5,ASSLNIDLGNQPQH
TRBV7-3,TRBJ1-2,ASSFSGGGGYT
TRBV2,TRBJ2-5,ASSEDRGQETQY
TRBV4-2,TRBJ2-5,ASSQDRETQY
TRBV3-1/TRBV3-2,TRBJ2-3,ASSARQGTSADTQY